Following are 28 T cell receptor beta chains from one sample sequenced in a study of post-analysis software for immune sequencing data. Study-level results: About 5 TRBV segments (TRBV5-6, TRBV5-1 and TRBV20-1 among them) occurred more frequently in patients than in controls.

No antigen has been identified for these receptors. Libraries were made from TCR beta cDNA, and they carried unique molecular identifiers. MiXCR, applied by TCRdb to the PCR reads, yields one record per CDR3 protein. This table holds a few hundred thousand distinct CDR3 sequences, 40% to 55% found once. Sequences were obtained from blood. The source is a girl aged 10 to 17 with multiple sclerosis.

Comments on this clonotype: One end of the junction is discordant with germline, which a read error may explain. The gene calls are TRBV7-7 and TRBJ2-1; TRBD2 agrees at 13 bases. Germline loops: CDR1 SSHAT, CDR2 FNYEAQ (reference sequence). The CDR3 consists of 18 residues. The CDR3 region is CASSRTSGSGSSYNEQFF. For the CDR3, the DNA is TGTGCTAGCAGCCGGACTAGCGGGAGTGGAAGCTCCTACAATGAGCAGTTCTTC.

This chain uses TRBV29-1 with TRBJ2-5; no reliable D call. The J call may be faulty, since TRBJ2-1 better matches the DNA end. The CDR3 consists of 14 residues. Germline V gives CDR1 SQVTM, CDR2 ANQGSEA. The CDR3 nucleotides are TGCAGCGTTGAACGGTGGGCTAGTCGAGAGACCCAGTTCTTC. Its translation: CSVERWASRETQFF.

The chain uses TRBV27 and TRBJ1-1; D is unclear. The germline V and J ends were trimmed by 0 bases and 1 base, with 3 bases remaining between them. This CDR3 region has 13 residues. Per germline, CDR1 MNHEY and CDR2 SMNVEV (reference sequence). CDR3 in amino acids: CASSLSWNTEAFF. For the CDR3, the DNA is TGTGCCAGCAGTTTATCTTGGAACACTGAAGCTTTCTTT.

This chain joins TRBV20-1 and TRBJ1-5; no reliable D call. Germline assignment: CDR1 DFQATT and CDR2 SNEGSKA (reference sequence). The CDR3 has 15 amino acids. Trimming took 4 bases from V and 0 from J, leaving 13 bases between them. The CDR3 nucleotides read TGCAGTGCTACTGAGTCGGGGTATAGCAATCAGCCCCAGCATTTT. Its protein product is CSATESGYSNQPQHF.

V gene TRBV7-2 combines with J gene TRBJ1-2; TRBD1 might be the D (5 bases). The V end lost 5 bases, the J end lost 0 bases, and 13 bases lay between the germline ends. This CDR3 has 15 amino acids. The germline gives CDR1 SGHTA, CDR2 FQGNSA. CDR3 in DNA: TGTGCCAGCAGCCGAGGGCAGGGCCCTAACTATGGCTACACCTTC. This sequence encodes CASSRGQGPNYGYTF.

The table lists this clonotype with a few counts. The V and J genes are TRBV12-3 or TRBV12-4 and TRBJ1-5; no clear D gene. CDR3 length: 13 residues. Between the trimmed V and J ends, which lost 5 bases and 3 bases, there was a span of 8 bases. In DNA, the CDR3 is TGTGCCAGCAGTCCGCGTTACAATCAGCCCCAGCATTTT. Its protein is CASSPRYNQPQHF.

This clonotype was picked up one time. This rearrangement joins TRBV29-1 to TRBJ2-7; D perhaps matches TRBD2 (5 bases). The germline gives CDR1 SQVTM, CDR2 ANQGSEA. V lost 3 bases and J 0 bases, leaving 12 bases between the germline ends. This CDR3 is 14 amino acids long. The CDR3 region has the DNA TGCAGCGTTGATGGAGCGGCGAGCTCCTACGAGCAGTACTTC. It translates to CSVDGAASSYEQYF.

The chain uses TRBV25-1 and TRBJ1-1, with a tentative D call TRBD1 (5 bases). Germline V gene data show CDR1 as MGHDK and CDR2 as SYGVNS. V was pared by 8 bases and J by 0 bases, with 16 bases between. The CDR3 covers 15 residues. The CDR3 bases are TGTGCCAGCTCCAACCGGGGACGTATGAACACTGAAGCTTTCTTT. The encoded protein is CASSNRGRMNTEAFF.

This clonotype turned up a few times. The rearrangement links TRBV20-1 to TRBJ1-5; 8 bases agree with TRBD1. Germline V lookup: CDR1 DFQATT, CDR2 SNEGSKA (reference sequence). The CDR3 extends over 17 amino acids. V was clipped by 3 bases and J by 0 bases; unmatched bases: 10. This chain's CDR3 is CSARGQERLYSNQPQHF. CDR3 in DNA: TGCAGTGCTAGGGGACAGGAGCGACTTTATAGCAATCAGCCCCAGCATTTT.

The rearrangement links TRBV28 to TRBJ2-1; weak D call: TRBD1 (6 bases). Between the trimmed V and J ends, which lost 5 bases and 6 bases, there was a span of 14 bases. Germline V gene sequence: CDR1 MDHEN, CDR2 SYDVKM. The CDR3 spans 14 residues. The CDR3: CASSTPGQSNEQFF. The CDR3 DNA follows: TGTGCCAGCAGTACCCCAGGACAGAGCAATGAGCAGTTCTTC. Variable domain in full (rest from reference TRBV28 and TRBJ2-1): DVKVTQSSRYLVKRTGEKVFLECVQDMDHENMFWYRQDPGLGLRLIYFSYDVKMKEKGDIPEGYSVSREKKERFSLILESASTNQTSMYLCASSTPGQSNEQFFGPGTRLTVL.

The chain combines TRBV20-1 with TRBJ2-5, with 11 bases fitting TRBD2. There are 17 residues in the CDR3. Per germline, CDR1 DFQATT and CDR2 SNEGSKA (reference sequence). The V and J ends lost 0 bases and 1 base, in that order; junction bases with no gene match: 7. CDR3 loop: CSARDRVAGGPQETQYF. The CDR3 DNA sequence: TGCAGTGCTAGAGATCGGGTAGCGGGAGGGCCCCAAGAGACCCAGTACTTC.

This clonotype showed up just a few times. This chain uses TRBV5-5 with TRBJ2-1; perhaps TRBD2 as D (7 bases). V was shortened by 2 bases and J by 5 bases, with 14 bases between the two germline ends. CDR1 is SGHKS and CDR2 is YYEKEE in the germline V gene (reference sequence). This CDR3 region has 15 residues. The chain's CDR3 is CASSFTSGTHNEQFF. The CDR3 DNA follows: TGTGCCAGCAGCTTCACCAGCGGGACACACAATGAGCAGTTCTTC.

The chain is built from TRBV7-3 and TRBJ2-3; 10 positions match TRBD2. CDR1 SGHTA and CDR2 FQGTGA come from the germline V gene. V lost 4 bases to trimming and J lost 4 bases; unmatched junction nucleotides: 5. The CDR3 consists of 15 residues. This chain's CDR3 is CASSSRTSGPDTQYF. Written as DNA, the CDR3 is TGTGCCAGCAGCTCCCGGACTAGCGGACCAGATACGCAGTATTTT.

This clonotype was observed many times. The chain recombines TRBV7-8 with TRBJ2-3, with 8 bases identical to TRBD2. Per the germline V gene, CDR1 is SGHVS and CDR2 is FQNEAQ. The CDR3 runs to 15 residues. J was trimmed by 6 bases and V by 1 base; bases with no gene match: 6. CDR3 sequence reads: CASSLVREGPDTQYF. The CDR3 DNA reads TGTGCCAGCAGCTTAGTCCGGGAGGGCCCGGATACGCAGTATTTT.

The rearrangement joins TRBV9 to TRBJ2-1; tentatively, D is TRBD2 (6 bases). The CDR3 is 17 residues long. The germline V and J ends were trimmed by 0 bases and 6 bases, with 19 bases remaining between them. Per the germline V gene, CDR1 is SGDLS and CDR2 is YYNGEE. The CDR3, as DNA: TGTGCCAGCAGCGTAGGCCCCTTGGGCGGGGTATCCAATGAGCAGTTCTTC. Translation gives CASSVGPLGGVSNEQFF. Looking up the rest from reference TRBV9 and TRBJ2-1 gives the full variable domain: DSGVTQTPKHLITATGQRVTLRCSPRSGDLSVYWYQQSLDQGLQFLIQYYNGEERAKGNILERFSAQQFPDLHSELNLSSLELGDSALYFCASSVGPLGGVSNEQFFGPGTRLTVL.

The chain has TRBV20-1 and TRBJ2-7; unclear D gene. Per germline, CDR1 DFQATT and CDR2 SNEGSKA (reference sequence). V was cut by 1 base and J by 3 bases, with 13 bases left in between. There are 14 residues in the CDR3. The CDR3 spells CSARVPRQIYEQYF. Written as DNA, the CDR3 is TGCAGTGCTAGAGTCCCGAGGCAAATCTACGAGCAGTACTTC.

This clonotype occurred once. The V and J genes are TRBV12-3 or TRBV12-4 and TRBJ2-7; D not certain. V gave up 3 bases and J gave up 1 base, with 13 bases separating them. CDR3 length: 15 residues. The CDR3: CASSLMADESYEQYF. In nucleotides, the CDR3 is TGTGCCAGCAGTTTGATGGCCGACGAATCCTACGAGCAGTACTTC.

The J gene is TRBJ2-3, the V gene TRBV27; D is ambiguous. There are 16 residues in the CDR3. Per the germline V gene, CDR1 is MNHEY and CDR2 is SMNVEV (reference sequence). The V and J ends lost 6 bases and 2 bases respectively, with 18 bases between them. CDR3 protein: CASSTPGASLTDTQYF. CDR3 nucleotide sequence: TGTGCCAGCAGCACCCCTGGCGCGTCTCTCACAGATACGCAGTATTTT.

V gene TRBV7-9 combines with J gene TRBJ1-6, with D possibly matching TRBD1 (6 bases). The ends were cut back, 2 bases at V and 5 bases at J, with 13 bases in the middle. CDR3 length: 16 amino acids. Germline V gene data show CDR1 as SEHNR and CDR2 as FQNEAQ (reference sequence). Here the CDR3 reads CASSLRRWTDNSPLHF. CDR3 nucleotide sequence: TGTGCCAGCAGCTTACGGCGGTGGACAGATAATTCACCCCTCCACTTT.

The table lists this clonotype with a few counts. The chain combines TRBV29-1 with TRBJ1-1, with 8 bases matching TRBD1. J gave up 0 bases and V 7 bases, and 4 bases lay outside the gene matches. Looked up from germline, CDR1 is SQVTM and CDR2 is ANQGSEA. This CDR3 has 13 residues. The CDR3 loop reads CSGDRGMNTEAFF. The CDR3 bases are TGCAGCGGCGACAGGGGCATGAACACTGAAGCTTTCTTT.

The chain carries TRBV7-2 and TRBJ2-7; the match to TRBD2 covers 11 bases. This CDR3 has 16 amino acids. Germline V gene lookup returns CDR1 SGHTA and CDR2 FQGNSA. The V segment lost 4 bases and the J segment 3 bases; nucleotides outside the gene matches: 8. The CDR3 spells CASSYRTSGSYYEQYF. As DNA, the CDR3 is TGTGCCAGCAGCTACAGGACTAGCGGGTCCTACTACGAGCAGTACTTC. Full variable domain (rest looked up from reference TRBV7-2 and TRBJ2-7): GAGVSQSPSNKVTEKGKDVELRCDPISGHTALYWYRQSLGQGLEFLIYFQGNSAPDKSGLPSDRFSAERTGGSVSTLTIQRTQQEDSAVYLCASSYRTSGSYYEQYFGPGTRLTVT.

The chain has TRBV9 and TRBJ2-1; D remains ambiguous. Germline V gives CDR1 SGDLS, CDR2 YYNGEE. V lost 0 bases and J lost 3, with 16 bases in between. This CDR3 contains 17 residues. The CDR3, as DNA: TGTGCCAGCAGCGTAGATGAAGCTCACGGCTTCTACAATGAGCAGTTCTTC. As protein: CASSVDEAHGFYNEQFF.

V and J are TRBV29-1 and TRBJ1-4; the D gene is possibly TRBD1 (6 bases). CDR1 and CDR2 (germline): SQVTM, ANQGSEA. V was clipped by 7 bases and J by 0 bases, with 12 bases between them. CDR3 size: 14 residues. The CDR3 bases are TGCAGCGCATCCGAGGGGGCAACTAATGAAAAACTGTTTTTT. This encodes CSASEGATNEKLFF.

The sample holds a few counts of this clonotype. The gene calls are TRBV2 and TRBJ2-7; a possible D gene is TRBD1 (6 bases). V was clipped by 6 bases and J by 2 bases, with 11 bases between them. CDR1 and CDR2 from the germline V gene are SNHLY and FYNNEI. The CDR3 sequence is 13 residues long. The CDR3 loop reads CASRQDSAYEQYF. CDR3 coding DNA: TGTGCCAGCAGGCAGGACAGTGCCTACGAGCAGTACTTC.

This clonotype was found a few times. The J gene is TRBJ2-1, the V gene TRBV12-3 or TRBV12-4; 12 bases align to TRBD2. Germline trimming cut 5 bases from V and 2 bases from J; bases unmatched to any gene: 4. CDR3 length: 16 residues. The CDR3 protein is CASSRLAGGTYNEQFF. The CDR3 DNA follows: TGTGCCAGCAGTAGGCTAGCGGGGGGGACCTACAATGAGCAGTTCTTC.

The CDR3 DNA sequence: TGTGCCAGCTCACCACCGGGCAGTTTCTACGAGCAGTACTTC. Translating gives CASSPPGSFYEQYF. The gene calls are TRBV18 and TRBJ2-5; D remains unclear. The J call may not be correct, given that the DNA end is closer to TRBJ2-7. Germline lookup yields CDR1 KGHSH and CDR2 LQKENI. This CDR3 region has 14 residues.

The chain recombines TRBV7-2 with TRBJ2-6; 10 bases agree with TRBD2. CDR1 and CDR2 (germline): SGHTA, FQGNSA. The J segment lost 1 base and the V segment lost 3 bases, leaving 3 bases of the junction unmatched. The CDR3 has 17 residues. The CDR3 sequence is CASSLLAGVSGANVLTF. The CDR3 bases are TGTGCCAGCAGCTTGCTAGCGGGAGTTTCTGGGGCCAACGTCCTGACTTTC.

V is TRBV6-6 and J is TRBJ2-1, with TRBD2 matching 8 bases. This CDR3 region has 15 residues. Germline-derived CDR1 and CDR2 are MNHNY and SVGAGI (reference sequence). J lost 9 bases, V lost 0 bases, and 7 bases had no gene match. The DNA for the CDR3 is TGTGCCAGCAGTTACTCAGGCGGGAGGACGGCTGAGCAGTTCTTC. This encodes CASSYSGGRTAEQFF.